The 25 T cell receptor beta chains given below trace back to one sample, sequenced in a study of blood T cell repertoires in COVID-19. Clones were read by immunoSEQ multiplex PCR, and TCRdb kept only the in-frame ones, dropping some. The top ten clones hold 10% to 15% of a sample with some 57,000 clones, almost 90% of them seen once. Material for sequencing was peripheral blood. Source of these receptors: a man aged 55-75 years with active COVID-19.

This sequence joins TRBV29-1 and TRBJ2-2, with 7 positions matching TRBD1. This CDR3 comprises 14 residues. Germline values: CDR1 SQVTM, CDR2 ANQGSEA. Germline trimming cut 6 bases from V and 9 bases from J; bases unmatched to any gene: 13. The CDR3 bases are TGCAGCGTCCAACCCTGGACAGGCATAAGGGAGCTGTTTTTT. Its protein is CSVQPWTGIRELFF.

This chain joins TRBV30 and TRBJ2-7; D may be TRBD2 (6 bases). The germline gives CDR1 GTSNPN, CDR2 SVGIG (reference sequence). The ends were cut back, 3 bases at V and 2 bases at J, with 11 bases in the middle. This CDR3 has 13 residues. The CDR3 DNA sequence: TGTGCCTGGAGCGTTTCGGGGGCCTACGAGCAGTACTTC. As protein: CAWSVSGAYEQYF.

The rearrangement joins TRBV2 to TRBJ2-7, with D hard to call. The CDR3 covers 13 residues. V lost 3 bases, J lost 0 bases, and 6 bases lay in between. Germline V gives CDR1 SNHLY, CDR2 FYNNEI. CDR3 nucleotides: TGTGCCAGCAGTGATAGTCCCTCCTACGAGCAGTACTTC. As protein: CASSDSPSYEQYF.

The chain joins TRBV6-1 to TRBJ2-7; possibly TRBD1 for D (6 bases). In germline, CDR1 is MNHNS, CDR2 SASEGT. Between the trimmed V and J ends, which lost 3 bases and 1 base, there was a span of 10 bases. The CDR3 runs 14 residues. In DNA form, the CDR3 reads TGTGCCAGCAGTGACAGGGGAAGGTCCTACGAGCAGTACTTC. It yields the protein CASSDRGRSYEQYF.

The chain carries TRBV19 and TRBJ1-2, with 8 nucleotides matching TRBD1. The V gene end was trimmed by 3 bases and the J gene end by 5 bases; junction bases not matched to a gene: 5. The CDR3 extends over 14 amino acids. The germline V gene has CDR1 LNHDA and CDR2 SQIVND (reference sequence). The CDR3 sequence: CASSMATGAYGYTF. CDR3 in DNA: TGTGCCAGTAGTATGGCGACAGGGGCTTATGGCTACACCTTC.

The gene calls are TRBV5-6 and TRBJ1-5; 9 bases are shared with TRBD1. The junction had 4 bases not matched to a gene; V was cut back by 4 bases and J by 5 bases. The CDR3 runs to 14 residues. Germline V gives CDR1 SGHDT, CDR2 YYEEEE. The CDR3 DNA follows: TGTGCCAGCAGCGCAGACAGGGGGGATCAGCCCCAGCATTTT. Its translation: CASSADRGDQPQHF.

This chain's CDR3 is CATSDRRQGAHNEQFF. Here the CDR3 DNA reads TGTGCCACCAGTGACCGACGACAGGGTGCACACAATGAGCAGTTCTTC. This sequence joins TRBV24-1 and TRBJ2-1, with 7 bases identical to TRBD1. Germline loops: CDR1 KGHDR, CDR2 SFDVKD. The length of the CDR3 is 16 residues. The J segment lost 5 bases and the V segment lost 4 bases, leaving 10 bases of the junction unmatched.

The V call is TRBV5-6, the J call TRBJ2-1; 13 bases are shared with TRBD2. V shed 4 bases and J 7 bases; nucleotides not matched to a gene: 8. Germline lookup yields CDR1 SGHDT and CDR2 YYEEEE. This CDR3 is 16 amino acids long. CDR3 sequence (DNA): TGTGCCAGCAGCCGCATGACTAGCGGGAGGACGAATGAGCAGTTCTTC. This codes for CASSRMTSGRTNEQFF. Drawing the rest from reference TRBV5-6 and TRBJ2-1, the complete variable domain is DAGVTQSPTHLIKTRGQQVTLRCSPKSGHDTVSWYQQALGQGPQFIFQYYEEEERQRGNFPDRFSGHQFPNYSSELNVNALLLGDSALYLCASSRMTSGRTNEQFFGPGTRLTVL.

J is TRBJ2-1 and V is TRBV30; TRBD2 matches 10 bases. J lost 6 bases, V lost 3 bases, and 8 bases had no gene match. The CDR3 runs 15 residues. Germline-derived CDR1 and CDR2 are GTSNPN and SVGIG (reference sequence). The CDR3 spells CAWSGLAGAVNEQFF. The CDR3 nucleotides read TGTGCCTGGAGCGGTCTAGCGGGAGCGGTCAATGAGCAGTTCTTC.

The chain has TRBV6-6 and TRBJ1-2, with 7 bases that match TRBD1. Germline V lookup: CDR1 MNHNY, CDR2 SVGAGI (reference sequence). CDR3 length: 15 amino acids. The V segment lost 1 base and the J segment 6 bases; nucleotides outside the gene matches: 8. CDR3 region: CASSYLERGRNGYTF. CDR3 nucleotide sequence: TGTGCCAGCAGTTACTTGGAAAGGGGGCGGAATGGCTACACCTTC.

This clone was detected only a few times. This rearrangement joins TRBV7-9 to TRBJ1-6, with D hard to call. Germline V gene lookup returns CDR1 SEHNR and CDR2 FQNEAQ (reference sequence). V shed 5 bases and J shed 5 bases, with 13 bases lying between them. The CDR3 runs 15 residues. CDR3 DNA sequence: TGTGCCAGCAGCGCGGACTTATTCAATAATTCACCCCTCCACTTT. Its translation is CASSADLFNNSPLHF. Supplemented by reference TRBV7-9 and TRBJ1-6, the full variable domain reads DTGVSQNPRHKITKRGQNVTFRCDPISEHNRLYWYRQTLGQGPEFLTYFQNEAQLEKSRLLSDRFSAERPKGSFSTLEIQRTEQGDSAMYLCASSADLFNNSPLHFGNGTRLTVT.

This sequence joins TRBV3-1 (or the pseudogene TRBV3-2) and TRBJ2-5; TRBD1 aligns across 7 bases. The CDR3 runs 14 residues. J gave up 5 bases and V 1 base, and 4 bases lay outside the gene matches. Germline V gene data show CDR1 as LGHDT and CDR2 as YNNKEL (reference sequence). The CDR3 DNA follows: TGTGCCAGCAGCCAAGTTGGACAGGTGGAGACCCAGTACTTC. Translated, it gives CASSQVGQVETQYF.

The genes are TRBV5-1 and TRBJ2-2; D is uncertain. Trimming cost V 4 bases and J 3 bases, with 13 bases left between them. The germline gives CDR1 SGHRS, CDR2 YFSETQ. The CDR3 spans 15 residues. The CDR3 region is CASSQRMLYTGELFF. The CDR3 region has the DNA TGCGCCAGCAGCCAACGAATGCTATACACCGGGGAGCTGTTTTTT. Full variable domain (rest looked up from reference TRBV5-1 and TRBJ2-2): KAGVTQTPRYLIKTRGQQVTLSCSPISGHRSVSWYQQTPGQGLQFLFEYFSETQRNKGNFPGRFSGRQFSNSRSEMNVSTLELGDSALYLCASSQRMLYTGELFFGEGSRLTVL.

To note about this clone: One end of the junction is discordant with germline, which a read error may explain. The rearrangement joins TRBV29-1 to TRBJ2-2; no firm D call. Germline V lookup: CDR1 SQVTM, CDR2 ANQGSEA. The CDR3 covers 12 residues. CDR3 nucleotide sequence: TGCAGCGTTGACAGGAACGCCGGGGAGCTGTTTTTT. It specifies CSVDRNAGELFF.

The J gene is TRBJ2-5, the V gene TRBV3-1 (or the pseudogene TRBV3-2), with D possibly matching TRBD1 (6 bases). The CDR3 is 14 amino acids. Germline lookup yields CDR1 LGHDT and CDR2 YNNKEL (reference sequence). V was shortened by 2 bases and J by 3 bases, with 10 bases between the two germline ends. As DNA, the CDR3 is TGTGCCAGCAGCCAATACAGGGTCGAAGAGACCCAGTACTTC. Translating gives CASSQYRVEETQYF.

The rearrangement links TRBV7-8 to TRBJ1-6, with 7 positions matching TRBD1. Looked up from germline, CDR1 is SGHVS and CDR2 is FQNEAQ. This CDR3 contains 16 residues. Trimming at V came to 10 bases and at J to 2 bases, leaving 11 bases not matched to a gene. CDR3 coding DNA: TGTGCCATACACCCTGACAGGGCTGCCTATAATTCACCCCTCCACTTT. Protein product: CAIHPDRAAYNSPLHF.

The chain links TRBV7-2 to TRBJ2-3; 12 bases are shared with TRBD1. The CDR3 length is 15 residues. The junction had 3 bases not matched to a gene; V was cut back by 0 bases and J by 8 bases. Germline CDR1 reads SGHTA; CDR2 reads FQGNSA. The CDR3 nucleotides read TGTGCCAGCAGCTTAGCCGGGACAGGGGGCGGTACGCAGTATTTT. Amino acid sequence: CASSLAGTGGGTQYF.

The V call is TRBV9, the J call TRBJ1-2; 10 nucleotides match TRBD1. The CDR3 runs 14 residues. CDR1 is SGDLS and CDR2 is YYNGEE in the germline V gene. Trimming removed 4 bases from V and 4 bases from J; junction bases left unmatched: 4. Here the CDR3 reads CASSTGQGTYGYTF. The CDR3 DNA is TGTGCCAGCAGCACGGGACAGGGGACCTATGGCTACACCTTC.

This rearrangement joins TRBV28 to TRBJ2-7, with D perhaps TRBD2 (6 bases). Deletions cut 1 base from V and 0 bases from J, with 10 bases between. The CDR3 extends over 15 amino acids. CDR1 is MDHEN, CDR2 SYDVKM, per germline. The chain's CDR3 is CASSLLRGSSYEQYF. DNA of the CDR3: TGTGCCAGCAGTTTATTGCGGGGCTCCTCCTACGAGCAGTACTTC.

The CDR3 bases are TGCGCCAGCAGCTCCCCCTGGCCCGGGACTAGCGTCAATGAGCAGTTCTTC. Protein product: CASSSPWPGTSVNEQFF. This chain uses TRBV5-1 with TRBJ2-1, with 10 positions matching TRBD2. The CDR3 runs to 17 residues. With 3 bases clipped from V and 6 bases from J, the junction kept 12 bases outside the gene matches. CDR1 SGHRS and CDR2 YFSETQ come from the germline V gene.

This rearrangement joins TRBV7-2 to TRBJ2-1; possibly TRBD2 for D (5 bases). Germline values: CDR1 SGHTA, CDR2 FQGNSA. CDR3 length: 14 amino acids. Trimming took 3 bases from V and 6 from J, leaving 12 bases between them. The CDR3, as DNA: TGTGCCAGCAGCTTTTCGGGGTCCGGCAATGAGCAGTTCTTC. It yields the protein CASSFSGSGNEQFF. Supplemented by reference TRBV7-2 and TRBJ2-1, the full variable domain reads GAGVSQSPSNKVTEKGKDVELRCDPISGHTALYWYRQSLGQGLEFLIYFQGNSAPDKSGLPSDRFSAERTGGSVSTLTIQRTQQEDSAVYLCASSFSGSGNEQFFGPGTRLTVL.

The V call is TRBV6-5, the J call TRBJ2-2; D is perhaps TRBD1 (6 bases). Germline V gene data show CDR1 as MNHEY and CDR2 as SVGAGI. The CDR3 length is 14 residues. The V and J ends lost 6 bases and 9 bases respectively, with 17 bases between them. The CDR3 is CASRTGVTGRELFF. The DNA for the CDR3 is TGTGCCAGCAGAACGGGCGTCACAGGGCGGGAGCTGTTTTTT.

V usage is TRBV20-1 and J usage is TRBJ2-5; tentative D call: TRBD1 (5 bases). Trimming left V 6 bases short and J 3 bases short, with 8 bases between. The CDR3 loop spans 11 amino acids. Germline V gives CDR1 DFQATT, CDR2 SNEGSKA (reference sequence). CDR3 DNA: TGCAGTGCGTTAGGGGAAGAGACCCAGTACTTC. It translates to CSALGEETQYF.

Concerning this clone itself: Other DNA sequences in this specimen translate into the identical CDR3. The chain carries TRBV28 and TRBJ2-7; 8 nucleotides agree with TRBD1. The germline V gene has CDR1 MDHEN and CDR2 SYDVKM. With V trimmed by 4 bases and J by 7 bases, 6 bases remained unmatched. The CDR3 length is 13 residues. The CDR3 DNA follows: TGTGCCAGCAGTTCAGGACAGGGAGGAGAGCAGTACTTC. It encodes CASSSGQGGEQYF.

The chain uses TRBV11-2 and TRBJ2-7, with D perhaps matching TRBD1 (7 bases). The V end lost 5 bases, the J end lost 4 bases, and 12 bases lay between the germline ends. Germline assignment: CDR1 SGHAT and CDR2 FQNNGV. CDR3 size: 13 residues. This CDR3 is CASSHPGGYEQYF. CDR3 bases: TGTGCCAGCAGCCACCCAGGGGGGTACGAGCAGTACTTC.